The 25 T cell receptor beta chains in this list originate from one sample, sequenced in a study of blood T cell repertoires in COVID-19. Data came from immunoSEQ multiplex PCR; TCRdb stores just in-frame clones and leaves some out. Of around 340,000 clones listed, 86% are singletons. Sequencing input: PBMCs or T cells enriched from blood (not recorded which). The receptors stem from a woman between 40 and 55 years old with acute COVID-19.

This chain links TRBV12-5 with TRBJ2-7; the D is unclear. V lost 5 bases, J lost 3 bases, and 5 bases lay in between. This CDR3 region has 11 residues. CDR1 LGHNT and CDR2 FRNRAP come from the germline V gene. CDR3 amino acids: CASGPRYEQYF. The CDR3 DNA sequence: TGTGCTAGTGGTCCCCGCTACGAGCAGTACTTC.

The chain has TRBV7-9 and TRBJ1-3; D not resolved. Germline CDR1 reads SEHNR; CDR2 reads FQNEAQ (reference sequence). Trimming took 1 base from V and 4 from J, leaving 8 bases between them. The CDR3 is 14 residues long. CDR3 residues: CASSLELQGNTIYF. CDR3 DNA sequence: TGTGCCAGCAGCTTAGAGCTACAGGGAAACACCATATATTTT.

The rearrangement links TRBV7-2 to TRBJ1-1; a possible D gene is TRBD1 (5 bases). Trimming shortened V by 5 bases and J by 5 bases, and 18 bases separated the two germline ends. Looked up from germline, CDR1 is SGHTA and CDR2 is FQGNSA. The CDR3 runs to 15 residues. CDR3: CASSPKRGPQTEAFF. CDR3 nucleotide sequence: TGTGCCAGCAGCCCCAAAAGGGGCCCCCAGACTGAAGCTTTCTTT.

The V and J genes are TRBV28 and TRBJ2-5; 8 positions match TRBD1. CDR3 length: 13 residues. CDR1 MDHEN and CDR2 SYDVKM come from the germline V gene. V lost 4 bases and J lost 5; bases outside the gene matches: 3. The CDR3 DNA sequence: TGTGCCAGCAGTTCAGGGGGCCCCGAGACCCAGTACTTC. This codes for CASSSGGPETQYF.

As for this clone: The same CDR3 is also encoded by other DNA sequences in this sample. V is TRBV5-1 and J is TRBJ2-3; 13 positions match TRBD2. Trimming removed 7 bases from V and 1 base from J; junction bases left unmatched: 6. The germline CDR1 and CDR2 sequences are SGHRS and YFSETQ. CDR3 length equals 16 residues. CDR3 sequence: CASSPGTSGGTDTQYF. CDR3 bases: TGCGCCAGCTCACCCGGGACTAGCGGGGGCACAGATACGCAGTATTTT. The whole variable domain, remainder taken from reference TRBV5-1 and TRBJ2-3, is KAGVTQTPRYLIKTRGQQVTLSCSPISGHRSVSWYQQTPGQGLQFLFEYFSETQRNKGNFPGRFSGRQFSNSRSEMNVSTLELGDSALYLCASSPGTSGGTDTQYFGPGTRLTVL.

The chain joins TRBV7-9 to TRBJ2-1, with 13 nucleotides matching TRBD2. CDR1 and CDR2 (germline): SEHNR, FQNEAQ (reference sequence). The CDR3 contains 18 residues. The V and J ends lost 4 bases and 8 bases, in that order; junction bases with no gene match: 14. The DNA for the CDR3 is TGTGCCAGCAGCTCCGGGACTAGCGGGGACTTATGGGTCGATGAGCAGTTCTTC. Protein product: CASSSGTSGDLWVDEQFF.

The chain joins TRBV19 to TRBJ2-3, with 7 bases fitting TRBD2. Unmatched junction bases numbered 4, after V lost 0 bases and J lost 1 base. The germline CDR1 and CDR2 sequences are LNHDA and SQIVND (reference sequence). The CDR3 contains 16 residues. CDR3 sequence (DNA): TGTGCCAGTAGTATAGACGCCGGACTAGGCACAGATACGCAGTATTTT. Translation: CASSIDAGLGTDTQYF.

This CDR3 reads CASSLAGGGVGDTQYF. As DNA, the CDR3 is TGCGCCAGCAGCTTGGCCGGAGGCGGGGTGGGAGATACGCAGTATTTT. The chain carries TRBV5-1 and TRBJ2-3; perhaps TRBD2 as D (6 bases). This CDR3 comprises 16 residues. Germline values: CDR1 SGHRS, CDR2 YFSETQ. Trimming left V 0 bases short and J 5 bases short, with 16 bases between.

V usage is TRBV11-1 and J usage is TRBJ2-7; weak D call: TRBD2 (6 bases). Germline CDR1 SGHAT, CDR2 FQDESV (reference sequence). CDR3 length equals 11 residues. V shed 8 bases and J shed 2 bases, with 7 bases lying between them. CDR3 nucleotides: TGTGCCAGCGGAGGGCCCTACGAGCAGTACTTC. Residues: CASGGPYEQYF.

V gene TRBV11-2 combines with J gene TRBJ1-6; maybe TRBD1 (5 bases). The CDR3 extends over 14 amino acids. V lost 3 bases and J 4 bases, leaving 7 bases between the germline ends. Germline V lookup: CDR1 SGHAT, CDR2 FQNNGV. CDR3 loop: CASSLTVYNSPLHF. DNA for the CDR3: TGTGCCAGCAGCTTGACAGTTTATAATTCACCCCTCCACTTT.

The rearrangement links TRBV7-9 to TRBJ2-7; no reliable D call. Deletions cut 1 base from V and 7 bases from J, with 8 bases between. Germline values: CDR1 SEHNR, CDR2 FQNEAQ (reference sequence). The CDR3 extends over 12 amino acids. The CDR3 bases are TGTGCCAGCAGCTTAGGTGCTAATGAGCAGTACTTC. It codes for CASSLGANEQYF. The variable domain in full, with the rest retrieved from reference TRBV7-9 and TRBJ2-7, is DTGVSQNPRHKITKRGQNVTFRCDPISEHNRLYWYRQTLGQGPEFLTYFQNEAQLEKSRLLSDRFSAERPKGSFSTLEIQRTEQGDSAMYLCASSLGANEQYFGPGTRLTVT.

V usage is TRBV10-3 and J usage is TRBJ2-7; perhaps TRBD2 as D (6 bases). Trimming left V 2 bases short and J 2 bases short, with 10 bases between. The CDR3 totals 14 residues. Looked up from germline, CDR1 is ENHRY and CDR2 is SYGVKD. The CDR3 bases are TGTGCCATCAGTGAGACTAGCAGAACCTACGAGCAGTACTTC. It encodes CAISETSRTYEQYF.

V usage is TRBV5-6 and J usage is TRBJ1-4; D is possibly TRBD1 (6 bases). The germline V gene encodes CDR1 SGHDT and CDR2 YYEEEE. This CDR3 contains 17 residues. The ends were cut back, 6 bases at V and 6 bases at J, with 24 bases in the middle. The CDR3 protein is CASTSSLGEGVYEKLFF. The CDR3 nucleotides are TGTGCCAGCACCTCTTCCCTAGGTGAGGGGGTATATGAAAAACTGTTTTTT.

J is TRBJ2-3 and V is TRBV10-3; 8 bases fit TRBD1. In germline, CDR1 is ENHRY, CDR2 SYGVKD. CDR3 size: 15 residues. The V segment lost 10 bases and the J segment 0 bases; nucleotides outside the gene matches: 9. This CDR3 reads CATGGPAGSTDTQYF. CDR3 in DNA: TGTGCCACAGGGGGCCCGGCAGGGAGCACAGATACGCAGTATTTT.

The chain uses TRBV27 and TRBJ2-1, with a weak D call TRBD1 (5 bases). The CDR3 extends over 14 amino acids. Germline V gives CDR1 MNHEY, CDR2 SMNVEV (reference sequence). With 2 bases removed from V and 2 bases from J, the gap between germline ends came to 7 bases. CDR3 sequence: CASSLTGTYNEQFF. The CDR3 DNA follows: TGTGCCAGCAGTTTAACAGGCACCTACAATGAGCAGTTCTTC.

This chain uses TRBV9 with TRBJ2-2; D remains unclear. From germline, CDR1 is SGDLS and CDR2 YYNGEE. V was shortened by 2 bases and J by 0 bases, with 8 bases between the two germline ends. This CDR3 spans 15 amino acids. CDR3 region: CASSVGSSNTGELFF. The CDR3 DNA reads as TGTGCCAGCAGCGTGGGCAGTTCGAACACCGGGGAGCTGTTTTTT.

V gene TRBV4-1 combines with J gene TRBJ1-5; no firm D call. Germline V gene data show CDR1 as MGHRA and CDR2 as YSYEKL. The CDR3 is 16 amino acids. Trimming pared 0 bases from V and 9 bases from J, leaving 18 bases between. CDR3 residues: CASSQESGNVGMPQHF. For the CDR3, the DNA is TGCGCCAGCAGCCAAGAATCCGGGAATGTGGGGATGCCCCAGCATTTT.

The gene calls are TRBV18 and TRBJ2-2; 9 nucleotides align to TRBD2. Germline V lookup: CDR1 KGHSH, CDR2 LQKENI. The CDR3 consists of 17 residues. V gave up 4 bases and J gave up 2 bases; unmatched junction bases: 8. DNA for the CDR3: TGTGCCAGCTCACTACGGCGGGAGGGCCTTAACACCGGGGAGCTGTTTTTT. It yields the protein CASSLRREGLNTGELFF.

This clone occurred a few times. The chain joins TRBV7-3 to TRBJ1-1; perhaps TRBD1 as D (5 bases). V was clipped by 5 bases and J by 7 bases, with 26 bases between them. The CDR3 consists of 17 residues. Per the germline V gene, CDR1 is SGHTA and CDR2 is FQGTGA. Here the CDR3 reads CASSTSDAGGGEIEAFF. In DNA form, the CDR3 reads TGTGCCAGCAGCACCTCAGACGCCGGCGGAGGGGAGATTGAAGCTTTCTTT.

The chain links TRBV6-5 to TRBJ1-1, with D unclear. Trimming took 2 bases from V and 4 from J, leaving 11 bases between them. Looked up from germline, CDR1 is MNHEY and CDR2 is SVGAGI. The CDR3 has 14 amino acids. CDR3 sequence reads: CASSYAVEGTEAFF. CDR3 nucleotides: TGTGCCAGCAGTTACGCGGTAGAGGGCACTGAAGCTTTCTTT.

The rearrangement uses TRBV6-5 and TRBJ1-3; D may be TRBD1 (6 bases). V dropped 7 bases and J dropped 4 bases, with 14 bases sitting between them. CDR1 and CDR2 (germline): MNHEY, SVGAGI. This CDR3 is 14 amino acids long. The CDR3 DNA reads TGTGCCAGCATAGAGGCAGGGACAGGAAACACCATATATTTT. Amino acids: CASIEAGTGNTIYF.

A few counts support this clone. The CDR3 reads CASRQLAGSYEQYF. CDR3 coding DNA: TGTGCCAGTAGGCAACTAGCGGGGTCCTACGAGCAGTACTTC. The chain carries TRBV19 and TRBJ2-7; 10 bases are a match to TRBD2. V trimming: 6 bases; J trimming: 1 base; junction bases outside the gene matches: 3. From germline, CDR1 is LNHDA and CDR2 SQIVND (reference sequence). The CDR3 sequence is 14 residues long.

A single count supports this clone. This chain connects TRBV10-3 to TRBJ1-1; no clear D gene. Germline V CDR1 and CDR2: ENHRY, SYGVKD. This CDR3 contains 13 residues. V lost 8 bases, J lost 0 bases, and 10 bases lay in between. The CDR3 protein is CAIASLMNTEAFF. DNA of the CDR3: TGTGCCATCGCCAGTCTCATGAACACTGAAGCTTTCTTT.

The chain employs TRBV20-1 and TRBJ2-1; a possible D gene is TRBD1 (6 bases). The V end was cut by 6 bases, the J end by 7 bases, with 10 bases between. This CDR3 is 11 amino acids long. Germline V gene sequence: CDR1 DFQATT, CDR2 SNEGSKA (reference sequence). The CDR3 nucleotides are TGCAGTGCAAGTGACAGGAATGAGCAGTTCTTC. It yields the protein CSASDRNEQFF.

The chain carries TRBV27 and TRBJ2-3; D is perhaps TRBD1 (6 bases). This CDR3 contains 14 residues. V gave up 1 base and J gave up 4 bases, with 9 bases separating them. The germline gives CDR1 MNHEY, CDR2 SMNVEV (reference sequence). CDR3 sequence reads: CASSLFPGADTQYF. CDR3 bases: TGTGCCAGCAGTTTATTCCCAGGGGCAGATACGCAGTATTTT.